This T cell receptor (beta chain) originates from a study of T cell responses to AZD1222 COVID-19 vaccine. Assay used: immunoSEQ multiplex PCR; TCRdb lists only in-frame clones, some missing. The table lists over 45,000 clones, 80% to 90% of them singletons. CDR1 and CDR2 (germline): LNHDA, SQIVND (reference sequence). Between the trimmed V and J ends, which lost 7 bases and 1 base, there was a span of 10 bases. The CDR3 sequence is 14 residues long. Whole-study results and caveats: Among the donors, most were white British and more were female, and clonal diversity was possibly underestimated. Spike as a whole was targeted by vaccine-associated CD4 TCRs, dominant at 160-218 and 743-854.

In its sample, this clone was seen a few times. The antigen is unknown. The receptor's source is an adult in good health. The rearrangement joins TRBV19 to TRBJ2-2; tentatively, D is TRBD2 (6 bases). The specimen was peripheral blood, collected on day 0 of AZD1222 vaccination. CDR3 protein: CASNGGMNTGELFF. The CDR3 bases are TGTGCCAGTAACGGGGGTATGAACACCGGGGAGCTGTTTTTT. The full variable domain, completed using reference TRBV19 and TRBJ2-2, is DGGITQSPKYLFRKEGQNVTLSCEQNLNHDAMYWYRQDPGQGLRLIYYSQIVNDFQKGDIAEGYSVSREKKESFPLTVTSAQKNPTAFYLCASNGGMNTGELFFGEGSRLTVL.